The 12 T cell receptor beta chains below were found in one sample sequenced in a study of T-cell reconstitution after alpha-beta-depleted transplantation in children. Unique molecular identifiers tagged the TCRbeta library. Each CDR3 protein gets one entry after TCRdb re-called the PCR reads with MiXCR. The sample records 550,000 to 600,000 distinct CDR3 sequences, approximately 22% being singletons. The sample was PBMCs, mostly from graft donor cells, taken 360 days after TCRalphabeta/CD19-depleted stem cell transplant. The origin of the receptors is a boy less than two years old who had a stem cell transplant for acute myeloid leukemia, so the T cells may come from the graft donor.

Details on this clonotype: A much larger clonotype is one base distant, so this may be a read error. The chain recombines TRBV7-2 with TRBJ2-7; 7 bases match TRBD1. Germline values: CDR1 SGHTA, CDR2 FQGNSA. The trim removed 5 bases at V and 5 bases at J, leaving 6 bases unmatched. This CDR3 has 13 amino acids. In DNA, the CDR3 is TGTGCCAGCAGCCCGGACAGGCTACACGAGCAGTACTTC. Translation: CASSPDRLHEQYF.

Of note for this clonotype: Relative to the germline gene, one junction end is altered; a read error may explain this. This rearrangement joins TRBV12-3 or TRBV12-4 to TRBJ1-2; no clear D. The CDR3 covers 13 residues. The CDR3 coding sequence is TGTGCCAGCAGTTTAGCCGCCACCGCGGGTGCGGCCTTC. Residues: CASSLAATAGAAF.

This clonotype was recorded at least ten times. The chain combines TRBV6-1 with TRBJ2-5, with D perhaps assigned TRBD1 or TRBD2 (6 bases each). The CDR3 is 17 amino acids. The germline V gene has CDR1 MNHNS and CDR2 SASEGT. V was trimmed by 5 bases and J by 5 bases, leaving 24 bases between them. This CDR3 is CASSRGLWGLDAETQYF. The CDR3 DNA is TGTGCCAGCAGTCGGGGGCTTTGGGGGCTGGATGCGGAGACCCAGTACTTC.

The chain joins TRBV13 to TRBJ1-4; D is uncertain. The CDR3 contains 14 residues. Germline CDR1 and CDR2: PRHDT and FYEKMQ (reference sequence). The ends were cut back, 5 bases at V and 3 bases at J, with 10 bases in the middle. The CDR3 reads CASSPRWSNEKLFF. The CDR3 nucleotides are TGTGCCAGCAGCCCCCGATGGTCTAATGAAAAACTGTTTTTT.

A few counts support this clonotype. V gene TRBV7-2 combines with J gene TRBJ1-2, with D maybe TRBD1 (5 bases). This CDR3 region has 15 residues. Deletions cut 2 bases from V and 0 bases from J, with 10 bases between. Per germline, CDR1 SGHTA and CDR2 FQGNSA. This chain's CDR3 is CASSLRDGTNYGYTF. CDR3 DNA sequence: TGTGCCAGCAGCTTACGGGACGGTACTAACTATGGCTACACCTTC.

This clonotype was counted a few times. The chain recombines TRBV6-1 with TRBJ2-3; 7 positions match TRBD1. The V segment lost 7 bases and the J segment 4 bases; nucleotides outside the gene matches: 8. The CDR3 totals 14 residues. Germline values: CDR1 MNHNS, CDR2 SASEGT. The CDR3 DNA reads TGTGCCAGCACCGGGACAGTACGAGCAGATACGCAGTATTTT. This codes for CASTGTVRADTQYF.

The table lists this clonotype with a few counts. The V call is TRBV20-1, the J call TRBJ1-1; the D gene is possibly TRBD1 (6 bases). Trimming pared 7 bases from V and 0 bases from J, leaving 12 bases between. This CDR3 comprises 13 residues. Germline lookup yields CDR1 DFQATT and CDR2 SNEGSKA (reference sequence). The CDR3 DNA reads as TGCAGTGTATCGAGGGGGATGAACACTGAAGCTTTCTTT. This codes for CSVSRGMNTEAFF.

The table lists this clonotype with a few counts. A read error may produce the germline difference seen at one junction end. The chain couples TRBV20-1 to TRBJ1-1, with D perhaps matching TRBD1 (5 bases). The CDR3 runs 10 residues. CDR1 is DFQATT and CDR2 is SNEGSKA in the germline V gene (reference sequence). The CDR3 DNA follows: TGCAGTGCTGCGGACACTCAAGCTTTCTTT. Protein product: CSAADTQAFF.

This rearrangement joins TRBV12-3 or TRBV12-4 to TRBJ2-3; TRBD2 aligns across 9 bases. This CDR3 is 16 amino acids long. The J segment lost 5 bases and the V segment lost 7 bases, leaving 13 bases of the junction unmatched. In DNA form, the CDR3 reads TGTGCCAGCATCCTTGGATTAGCGGGGGTTGGAGATACGCAGTATTTT. Translation gives CASILGLAGVGDTQYF.

This clonotype occurred many times. This rearrangement joins TRBV20-1 to TRBJ2-3; D not certain. Germline V CDR1 and CDR2: DFQATT, SNEGSKA (reference sequence). The CDR3 covers 13 residues. Trimming removed 3 bases from V and 2 bases from J, with 9 bases in between. CDR3 residues: CSASGQSTDTQYF. CDR3 coding DNA: TGCAGTGCTAGTGGGCAGTCCACAGATACGCAGTATTTT.

This clonotype was seen many times. The chain has TRBV6-5 and TRBJ2-6; D gene unclear. V dropped 1 base and J dropped 0 bases, with 10 bases sitting between them. Germline V CDR1 and CDR2: MNHEY, SVGAGI. This CDR3 region has 17 residues. CDR3: CASSYFLSSSGANVLTF. Written as DNA, the CDR3 is TGTGCCAGCAGTTACTTCCTTTCGTCCTCTGGGGCCAACGTCCTGACTTTC.

V gene TRBV2 combines with J gene TRBJ1-5; 7 nucleotides agree with TRBD1. The V gene end was trimmed by 1 base and the J gene end by 6 bases; junction bases not matched to a gene: 9. Germline lookup yields CDR1 SNHLY and CDR2 FYNNEI. CDR3 size: 16 residues. In DNA, the CDR3 is TGTGCCAGCAGTGAAGGGCTGGGCAGGGGGTTTCAGCCCCAGCATTTT. It specifies CASSEGLGRGFQPQHF.